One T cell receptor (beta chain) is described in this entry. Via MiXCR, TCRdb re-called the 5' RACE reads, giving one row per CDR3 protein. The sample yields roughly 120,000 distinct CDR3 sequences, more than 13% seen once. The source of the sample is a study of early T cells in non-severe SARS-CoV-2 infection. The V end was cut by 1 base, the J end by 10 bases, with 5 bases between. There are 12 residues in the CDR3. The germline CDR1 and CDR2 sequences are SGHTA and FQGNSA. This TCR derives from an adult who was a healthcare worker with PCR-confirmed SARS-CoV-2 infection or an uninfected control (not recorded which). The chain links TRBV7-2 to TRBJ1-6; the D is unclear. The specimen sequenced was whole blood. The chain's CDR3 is CASSLVLSPLHF. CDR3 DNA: TGTGCCAGCAGCTTAGTCTTGTCACCCCTCCACTTT.